The 20 T cell receptor beta chains below come from one sample, sequenced in a study of somatic reversion in DOCK8 deficiency. One-step amplicon PCR with EuroClonality-NGS primers amplified TRB from about 100 ng genomic DNA. Using its own MiXCR run on the multiplex PCR reads, TCRdb lists one record per CDR3 protein. The repertoire holds more than 2,000 distinct CDR3 sequences, with approximately 24% as singletons. The sequenced sample consisted of peripheral blood. Receptors originate from a human donor in good health.

By frequency in the sample, this clonotype is medium-sized. This chain connects TRBV5-6 to TRBJ2-7; D perhaps matches TRBD1 (6 bases). The germline V gene has CDR1 SGHDT and CDR2 YYEEEE. The CDR3 consists of 18 residues. V lost 4 bases, J lost 0 bases, and 23 bases lay in between. CDR3: CASSLYYKTGASSYEQYF. CDR3 nucleotides: TGTGCCAGCAGCCTATATTATAAGACAGGTGCCTCCTCCTACGAGCAGTACTTC.

In its sample, this clonotype was seen a few times. This sequence joins TRBV3-1 and TRBJ1-3; no clear D gene. Trimming took 4 bases from V and 0 from J, leaving 7 bases between them. The germline V gene encodes CDR1 LGHDT and CDR2 YNNKEL (reference sequence). This CDR3 has 14 amino acids. CDR3 amino acids: CASSRGSSGNTIYF. DNA of the CDR3: TGTGCCAGCAGCCGAGGCAGCTCTGGAAACACCATATATTTT.

This clonotype is classed as medium-sized (0.01 to 0.1%). The chain joins TRBV7-9 to TRBJ1-1; D gene uncertain. The germline V gene has CDR1 SEHNR and CDR2 FQNEAQ (reference sequence). V was cut by 3 bases and J by 8 bases, with 7 bases left in between. This CDR3 contains 11 residues. The CDR3 DNA is TGTGCCAGCAGCTTTGCCCTGGAAGCTTTCTTT. This sequence encodes CASSFALEAFF.

The chain carries TRBV7-2 and TRBJ1-5, with a possible D match to TRBD1 (6 bases). There are 14 residues in the CDR3. V was pared by 4 bases and J by 6 bases, with 13 bases between. CDR1 is SGHTA and CDR2 is FQGNSA in the germline V gene. CDR3 amino acids: CASSSQGAGQPQHF. The DNA of the CDR3 is TGTGCCAGCAGCTCACAGGGCGCTGGTCAGCCCCAGCATTTT.

V gene TRBV4-2 combines with J gene TRBJ1-4; D is ambiguous. Trimming pared 0 bases from V and 7 bases from J, leaving 12 bases between. The germline CDR1 and CDR2 sequences are LGHNA and YNFKEQ. The CDR3 totals 15 residues. The CDR3: CASSQDWSRIEKLFF. In DNA, the CDR3 is TGTGCCAGCAGCCAAGATTGGTCAAGAATTGAAAAACTGTTTTTT.

This clonotype has just a few counts. The gene calls are TRBV29-1 and TRBJ1-1; D gene unclear. Between the trimmed V and J ends, which lost 5 bases and 0 bases, there was a span of 10 bases. This CDR3 comprises 13 residues. Germline assignment: CDR1 SQVTM and CDR2 ANQGSEA. CDR3 DNA: TGCAGCGTTTGGGATACATTGAACACTGAAGCTTTCTTT. Protein: CSVWDTLNTEAFF.

V usage is TRBV4-1 and J usage is TRBJ2-7; TRBD2 matches 8 bases. The V segment lost 2 bases and the J segment 3 bases; nucleotides outside the gene matches: 6. This CDR3 contains 15 residues. Germline V CDR1 and CDR2: MGHRA, YSYEKL. Written as DNA, the CDR3 is TGCGCCAGCAGCCAATCGAGCGGGAGCATCTACGAGCAGTACTTC. Its translation is CASSQSSGSIYEQYF.

This clonotype is classed as medium-sized. This chain connects TRBV5-1 to TRBJ1-2; D gene ambiguous. The V gene lost 1 base and the J gene lost 7 bases, with 11 bases spanning the gap. This CDR3 is 13 amino acids long. Germline CDR1 is SGHRS and CDR2 is YFSETQ. Here the CDR3 DNA reads TGCGCCAGCAGCTTGCCCCCCCTCGGTGGCTACACCTTC. As protein: CASSLPPLGGYTF. The full variable domain, its missing parts supplied by reference TRBV5-1 and TRBJ1-2, is KAGVTQTPRYLIKTRGQQVTLSCSPISGHRSVSWYQQTPGQGLQFLFEYFSETQRNKGNFPGRFSGRQFSNSRSEMNVSTLELGDSALYLCASSLPPLGGYTFGSGTRLTVV.

The chain recombines TRBV24-1 with TRBJ1-4; tentative D call: TRBD1 (5 bases). From germline, CDR1 is KGHDR and CDR2 SFDVKD. The length of the CDR3 is 16 residues. The V end lost 4 bases, the J end lost 4 bases, and 15 bases lay between the germline ends. The CDR3 DNA follows: TGTGCCACCAGTGACGGAAGGGCAGGGTATAATGAAAAACTGTTTTTT. Encoded protein: CATSDGRAGYNEKLFF.

In its sample, this clonotype is medium-sized. The J gene is TRBJ1-2, the V gene TRBV19; no firm D call. Trimming took off 3 bases at V and 7 bases at J, with 18 bases between the two ends. CDR3 size: 15 residues. Germline V lookup: CDR1 LNHDA, CDR2 SQIVND (reference sequence). CDR3 coding DNA: TGTGCCAGTAGTATGAGAGACTGGGCGTTAGGTGGCTACACCTTC. Its translation is CASSMRDWALGGYTF.

This clonotype is judged medium-sized. The V and J genes are TRBV12-3 or TRBV12-4 and TRBJ2-7; 11 bases line up with TRBD2. V gave up 6 bases and J gave up 3 bases; unmatched junction bases: 7. The CDR3 covers 15 residues. The CDR3 DNA follows: TGTGCCAGCAGCGTAGCGGGAGGGCCTTTCTACGAGCAGTACTTC. Translation: CASSVAGGPFYEQYF.

V usage is TRBV6-1 and J usage is TRBJ2-7; D not certain. The CDR3 is 14 amino acids. V was cut by 1 base and J by 9 bases, with 16 bases left in between. CDR1 is MNHNS and CDR2 is SASEGT in the germline V gene. The CDR3 loop reads CASSEVVSLYGQYF. The CDR3 DNA sequence: TGTGCCAGCAGTGAAGTGGTGTCTCTTTATGGGCAGTACTTC.

The gene calls are TRBV20-1 and TRBJ2-7, with TRBD2 matching 8 bases. V gave up 1 base and J gave up 2 bases; unmatched junction bases: 4. CDR1 is DFQATT, CDR2 SNEGSKA, per germline (reference sequence). The CDR3 runs 14 residues. CDR3 in DNA: TGCAGTGCTAGAGTAGGGACTAGTCCCTACGAGCAGTACTTC. It specifies CSARVGTSPYEQYF.

This clonotype is classed as medium-sized. The rearrangement uses TRBV30 and TRBJ1-2, with no clear D. The germline V gene encodes CDR1 GTSNPN and CDR2 SVGIG (reference sequence). The CDR3 has 15 amino acids. V was clipped by 1 base and J by 0 bases, with 12 bases between them. The CDR3 DNA follows: TGTGCCTGGAGTGGGGTCGTCGAGACTAACTATGGCTACACCTTC. This encodes CAWSGVVETNYGYTF.

This clonotype has more than one count but fewer than ten. The rearrangement links TRBV2 to TRBJ2-7, with 8 bases matching TRBD1. This CDR3 has 14 amino acids. The ends lost 4 bases at V and 5 bases at J; junction bases unmatched: 7. Germline V CDR1 and CDR2: SNHLY, FYNNEI. The CDR3 spells CASSVVGQGDEQYF. CDR3 DNA sequence: TGTGCCAGCAGTGTAGTAGGACAGGGAGACGAGCAGTACTTC.

Sample share makes this clonotype large. The rearrangement uses TRBV10-3 and TRBJ1-1; D is unresolved. Germline CDR1 ENHRY, CDR2 SYGVKD. Between the trimmed V and J ends, which lost 0 bases and 0 bases, there was a span of 11 bases. The CDR3 length is 16 residues. In DNA form, the CDR3 reads TGTGCCATCAGTGAGTCGGGCAGACTTATGAACACTGAAGCTTTCTTT. Translating gives CAISESGRLMNTEAFF.

CDR3 amino acids: CASSQETSPRYGYTF. Written as DNA, the CDR3 is TGTGCCAGCAGCCAAGAGACGTCTCCGCGCTATGGCTACACCTTC. This chain links TRBV14 with TRBJ1-2, with D hard to call. CDR1 is SGHDN, CDR2 FVKESK, per germline. The CDR3 consists of 15 residues. V dropped 0 bases and J dropped 4 bases, with 12 bases sitting between them.

The rearrangement uses TRBV27 and TRBJ1-2; TRBD1 matches at 7 bases. The CDR3 contains 16 residues. Germline-derived CDR1 and CDR2 are MNHEY and SMNVEV (reference sequence). Germline trimming cut 3 bases from V and 2 bases from J; bases unmatched to any gene: 9. The CDR3 DNA reads TGTGCCAGCAGTTTCAGCCAAACAGGGGCCAACTATGGCTACACCTTC. Translating gives CASSFSQTGANYGYTF.

This clonotype was seen just once. At one boundary the junction diverges from the germline segment, which might be a read error. The chain joins TRBV4-2 to TRBJ1-2, with 7 bases lining up with TRBD1. The CDR3 loop spans 17 amino acids. Germline lookup yields CDR1 LGHNA and CDR2 YNFKEQ. This CDR3 is CASSERDSSLANCGYTF. CDR3 nucleotide sequence: TGTGCCAGCAGCGAACGGGACAGCTCCCTAGCTAACTGTGGCTACACCTTC.

The V and J genes are TRBV4-2 and TRBJ2-7; D is perhaps TRBD1 (6 bases). Germline lookup yields CDR1 LGHNA and CDR2 YNFKEQ. Trimming left V 1 base short and J 0 bases short, with 10 bases between. The CDR3 runs to 15 residues. The CDR3 coding sequence is TGTGCCAGCAGCCAAGGCCGGGACAACTCCTACGAGCAGTACTTC. It encodes CASSQGRDNSYEQYF.